This is a list of T cell receptor beta chains from one sample in a study of blood T cells in healthy people across ages. TCRdb processed the 5' RACE reads anew with MiXCR; each CDR3 protein has one entry. The data contain 1.8 million or so distinct CDR3 sequences, around 42% of them singletons. The source material was blood. Source of these receptors: a human donor in good health. Each CDR3 is given with its conserved first and last residue. The D gene is left open where the match is weak. Clone sizes are given selectively: once, few, many, or a class where the clone is expanded.

v_call	d_call	clone_size	j_call	cdr3_aa	cdr3_nt
TRBV7-2	.	.	TRBJ2-2	CASSLIRQPTGELFF	TGTGCCAGCAGCTTAATCAGACAGCCGACCGGGGAGCTGTTTTTT
TRBV2	.	.	TRBJ2-3	CASSPPLGLYTDTQYF	TGTGCCAGCAGTCCCCCCCTCGGACTATATACAGATACGCAGTATTTT
TRBV27	.	.	TRBJ1-5	CASSLMGFTQPQHF	TGTGCCAGCAGTTTAATGGGGTTTACTCAGCCCCAGCATTTT
TRBV7-2	.	few	TRBJ2-5	CASSLISGQETQYF	TGTGCCAGCAGCTTGATTAGCGGCCAAGAGACCCAGTACTTC
TRBV25-1	TRBD2	few	TRBJ2-1	CASVAGVYNEQFF	TGTGCCAGCGTTGCGGGGGTATACAATGAGCAGTTCTTC
TRBV7-9	TRBD1	.	TRBJ1-5	CASSPGGSRYQPQHF	TGTGCCAGCAGCCCAGGGGGCTCCAGATATCAGCCCCAGCATTTT
TRBV20-1	.	few	TRBJ2-7	CSARVQGRLYEQYF	TGCAGTGCTAGAGTCCAGGGTAGGCTCTACGAGCAGTACTTC
TRBV7-9	TRBD1	.	TRBJ2-7	CASSLVQQGAIEIEQYF	TGTGCCAGCAGCTTAGTTCAGCAGGGGGCGATCGAGATCGAGCAGTACTTC
TRBV20-1	.	few	TRBJ2-5	CSARDLELGETQYF	TGCAGTGCTAGAGATTTGGAACTCGGGGAGACCCAGTACTTC
TRBV29-1	TRBD1	.	TRBJ2-2	CSAETGQDTGELFF	TGCAGCGCCGAGACAGGGCAGGACACCGGGGAGCTGTTTTTT
TRBV13	.	.	TRBJ1-2	CASSLAGAPFYGYTF	TGTGCCAGCAGCTTAGCAGGGGCCCCCTTCTATGGCTACACCTTC
TRBV29-1	.	.	TRBJ1-5	CSVVEGLQPQHF	TGCAGCGTTGTCGAGGGGTTGCAGCCCCAGCATTTT
TRBV7-2	.	.	TRBJ1-1	CASSSPEGSHTEAFF	TGTGCCAGCAGCTCCCCCGAGGGCAGCCACACTGAAGCTTTCTTT
TRBV20-1	TRBD2	.	TRBJ2-7	CSARDPTSGSYEQYF	TGCAGTGCTAGAGACCCTACTAGCGGCTCCTACGAGCAGTACTTC
TRBV28	.	.	TRBJ2-7	CASSYQSGYPYEQYF	TGTGCCAGCAGCTACCAGAGCGGGTACCCCTACGAGCAGTACTTC
TRBV6-5	TRBD1	.	TRBJ1-2	CASSYGQGGLYGYTF	TGTGCCAGCAGTTACGGACAGGGAGGTCTCTATGGCTACACCTTC
TRBV28	TRBD1	once	TRBJ1-1	CASGETGAKTEAFF	TGTGCCAGCGGGGAAACAGGGGCGAAGACTGAAGCTTTCTTT
TRBV6-1	.	.	TRBJ1-5	CASSPGRSISGNQPQHF	TGTGCCAGCAGTCCCGGAAGGAGTATCTCGGGCAATCAGCCCCAGCATTTT
TRBV7-9	.	once	TRBJ2-1	CASSSGTGGDEQFF	TGTGCCAGCAGCTCCGGGACTGGGGGCGATGAGCAGTTCTTC
TRBV29-1	.	.	TRBJ1-2	CSDPDRHGHTF	TGCAGCGACCCTGACAGGCACGGCCACACCTTC
TRBV4-3	.	few	TRBJ1-2	CASSQDTNWAVGYTF	TGCGCCAGCAGCCAAGATACGAACTGGGCAGTTGGCTACACCTTC
TRBV4-1	.	few	TRBJ2-1	CASSQMTHAYNEQFF	TGCGCCAGCAGCCAAATGACCCACGCCTACAATGAGCAGTTCTTC
TRBV4-3	.	.	TRBJ2-7	CASSQDHDSYEQYF	TGCGCCAGCAGCCAAGATCACGACTCCTACGAGCAGTACTTC
TRBV7-8	TRBD1	.	TRBJ2-5	CASSGDRVGETQYF	TGTGCCAGCAGCGGGGACAGGGTAGGAGAGACCCAGTACTTC
TRBV6-6	TRBD2	.	TRBJ2-3	CASSRGGESDTQYF	TGTGCCAGCTCTCGCGGGGGGGAATCAGATACGCAGTATTTT
TRBV7-3	.	.	TRBJ2-7	CASSPTGSPYEQYF	TGTGCCAGCAGCCCTACCGGGTCCCCCTACGAGCAGTACTTC
TRBV4-3	TRBD2	.	TRBJ2-1	CASSHGTSDSYNEQFF	TGCGCCAGCAGCCACGGTACTAGCGACTCCTACAATGAGCAGTTCTTC
TRBV4-3	.	.	TRBJ2-7	CASSQEARMAYEQYF	TGCGCCAGCAGCCAAGAAGCCCGGATGGCCTACGAGCAGTACTTC